One and the same sample provided the 31 T cell receptor beta chains below, sequenced in a study of radiation and T cells in renal cell carcinoma. Using immunoSEQ multiplex PCR, the repertoire was profiled, and TCRdb retains in-frame clones only, with some absent. The sample yields around 15,000 clones, about 50% seen once. Treatment noted: 15 Gy SBRT to primary tumor, nephrectomy 4 weeks later. The sample was tumor tissue, taken from a patient whose treatment included radiotherapy and nephrectomy. The receptors come from a woman aged 55-70 years with renal cell carcinoma.

This chain connects TRBV27 to TRBJ1-6, with D unclear. Trimming left V 7 bases short and J 0 bases short, with 13 bases between. Germline V CDR1 and CDR2: MNHEY, SMNVEV (reference sequence). The CDR3 has 16 residues. CDR3 sequence: CASKFGVSSYNSPLHF. In nucleotides, the CDR3 is TGTGCCAGCAAGTTCGGTGTGAGCTCCTATAATTCACCCCTCCACTTT.

Note on this clone: A far larger clone lies a single base away; this is likely a read error. The sample carries other DNA sequences with the same CDR3. The V and J genes are TRBV6-5 and TRBJ1-2, with D unclear. The V end lost 5 bases, the J end lost 8 bases, and 15 bases lay between the germline ends. CDR1 is MNHEY, CDR2 SVGAGI, per germline. The CDR3 is 13 amino acids. CDR3 DNA sequence: TGTGCCAGCAGTGAGTCGGCATTCTGGGGCTACACCTTC. Amino acids: CASSESAFWGYTF.

V is TRBV18 and J is TRBJ1-5; D gene ambiguous. Trimming pared 3 bases from V and 0 bases from J, leaving 6 bases between. The CDR3 loop spans 14 amino acids. CDR1 and CDR2 from the germline V gene are KGHSH and LQKENI. CDR3 nucleotide sequence: TGTGCCAGCTCACCGGCAGATAGCAATCAGCCCCAGCATTTT. Amino acids: CASSPADSNQPQHF.

The V and J genes are TRBV6-6 and TRBJ1-2; no clear D. The V gene's germline CDR1 is MNHNY and CDR2 SVGAGI (reference sequence). The CDR3 loop spans 11 amino acids. V was trimmed by 8 bases and J by 5 bases, leaving 9 bases between them. The CDR3 region has the DNA TGTGCCAGCGAATTAAGGTATGGCTACACCTTC. Amino acid sequence: CASELRYGYTF.

V is TRBV4-1 and J is TRBJ2-7; D may match TRBD1 or TRBD2 (10 bases each). Trimming removed 4 bases at V and 7 bases at J, with 23 bases between. The CDR3 extends over 16 amino acids. Germline CDR1 reads MGHRA; CDR2 reads YSYEKL. CDR3 bases: TGCGCCAGCAGCCCAGCGGGGGGGACAGGGGCCAGAGAGCAGTACTTC. Translating gives CASSPAGGTGAREQYF.

This chain joins TRBV18 and TRBJ2-7; no reliable D call. The germline CDR1 and CDR2 sequences are KGHSH and LQKENI. The CDR3 consists of 12 residues. V dropped 1 base and J dropped 4 bases, with 5 bases sitting between them. CDR3 sequence: CASSPQSYEQYF. As DNA, the CDR3 is TGTGCCAGCTCACCACAGAGTTACGAGCAGTACTTC. Using reference TRBV18 and TRBJ2-7 for the parts outside the CDR3, the full variable domain is NAGVMQNPRHLVRRRGQEARLRCSPMKGHSHVYWYRQLPEEGLKFMVYLQKENIIDESGMPKERFSAEFPKEGPSILRIQQVVRGDSAAYFCASSPQSYEQYFGPGTRLTVT.

V usage is TRBV2 and J usage is TRBJ1-5, with a weak D call TRBD1 (5 bases). The CDR3 has 16 amino acids. CDR1 is SNHLY and CDR2 is FYNNEI in the germline V gene. Trimming removed 0 bases from V and 7 bases from J, with 16 bases in between. The CDR3 is CASSEALPRAGQPQHF. The DNA of the CDR3 is TGTGCCAGCAGTGAAGCCCTCCCCAGGGCAGGACAGCCCCAGCATTTT.

The chain links TRBV27 to TRBJ2-7; 10 positions match TRBD1. The CDR3 contains 16 residues. With 6 bases clipped from V and 5 bases from J, the junction kept 13 bases outside the gene matches. Per germline, CDR1 MNHEY and CDR2 SMNVEV (reference sequence). CDR3 sequence (DNA): TGTGCCAGCAGCTTTTCAGGCCGGACAGGGGGTCACGAGCAGTACTTC. It encodes CASSFSGRTGGHEQYF.

This clone was detected only once. The chain couples TRBV6-4 to TRBJ2-7, with 9 bases lining up with TRBD1. This CDR3 is built from 15 residues. J lost 0 bases, V lost 3 bases, and 3 bases had no gene match. Per germline, CDR1 MRHNA and CDR2 SNTAGT. The CDR3 nucleotides read TGTGCCAGCAGTGAGCTGGGACAGGGCTCCTACGAGCAGTACTTC. Amino acids: CASSELGQGSYEQYF.

The chain uses TRBV9 and TRBJ1-3; D is unresolved. This CDR3 has 15 residues. The V gene lost 4 bases and the J gene lost 1 base, with 12 bases spanning the gap. Germline V gives CDR1 SGDLS, CDR2 YYNGEE. CDR3 DNA sequence: TGTGCCAGCAGCCACCTCCTTAGATCTGGAAACACCATATATTTT. Encoded protein: CASSHLLRSGNTIYF.

As for this clone: An end of the junction does not agree with germline; a read error may underlie this. The rearrangement links TRBV7-7 to TRBJ2-7; 8 bases agree with TRBD2. Per germline, CDR1 SSHAT and CDR2 FNYEAQ (reference sequence). This CDR3 contains 15 residues. CDR3 residues: CASSPRGGRIHEQYF. The CDR3 DNA reads as TGTGCTAGCAGCCCCCGGGGGGGGCGAATCCACGAGCAGTACTTC.

The chain has TRBV9 and TRBJ2-2; D unclear. The CDR3 consists of 14 residues. Germline V gene lookup returns CDR1 SGDLS and CDR2 YYNGEE. Trimming left V 0 bases short and J 5 bases short, with 8 bases between. For the CDR3, the DNA is TGTGCCAGCAGCGTAGCTCAGACGACCGGGGAGCTGTTTTTT. This encodes CASSVAQTTGELFF. The variable domain in full, with the rest retrieved from reference TRBV9 and TRBJ2-2, is DSGVTQTPKHLITATGQRVTLRCSPRSGDLSVYWYQQSLDQGLQFLIQYYNGEERAKGNILERFSAQQFPDLHSELNLSSLELGDSALYFCASSVAQTTGELFFGEGSRLTVL.

Relative to its sample, this clone is medium-sized. The chain carries TRBV6-6 and TRBJ1-1; D gene ambiguous. Deletions cut 6 bases from V and 4 bases from J, with 9 bases between. The CDR3 sequence is 12 residues long. Germline V lookup: CDR1 MNHNY, CDR2 SVGAGI (reference sequence). For the CDR3, the DNA is TGTGCCAGCAGATTGGGTAGCACTGAAGCTTTCTTT. Protein product: CASRLGSTEAFF.

This clone occurred a few times. The J gene is TRBJ1-6, the V gene TRBV7-2; D is uncertain. The germline gives CDR1 SGHTA, CDR2 FQGNSA. V was shortened by 3 bases and J by 10 bases, with 10 bases between the two germline ends. CDR3 length: 13 amino acids. The CDR3 region is CASSFRRNSPLHF. CDR3 DNA: TGTGCCAGCAGCTTCCGAAGGAACTCACCCCTCCACTTT.

V usage is TRBV9 and J usage is TRBJ1-2; D is perhaps TRBD1 (5 bases). CDR1 is SGDLS, CDR2 YYNGEE, per germline. V lost 5 bases and J 5 bases, leaving 13 bases between the germline ends. The CDR3 is 13 residues long. CDR3 bases: TGTGCCAGCAGTGGAGGGGTCGGTTATGGCTACACCTTC. Translated: CASSGGVGYGYTF.

CDR3: CAINSEGVPNTEAFF. In DNA, the CDR3 is TGTGCCATCAACTCTGAGGGGGTACCGAACACTGAAGCTTTCTTT. This chain joins TRBV10-3 and TRBJ1-1; perhaps TRBD1 as D (6 bases). CDR1 and CDR2 from the germline V gene are ENHRY and SYGVKD. The CDR3 loop spans 15 amino acids. V was pared by 7 bases and J by 1 base, with 16 bases between.

V usage is TRBV7-6 and J usage is TRBJ2-5; weak D call: TRBD2 (6 bases). The CDR3 loop spans 16 amino acids. Germline CDR1 SGHVS, CDR2 FNYEAQ. V lost 5 bases, J lost 0 bases, and 16 bases lay in between. The DNA for the CDR3 is TGTGCCAGCAGCCGGAGTCTAGCGCCGTACCAAGAGACCCAGTACTTC. It translates to CASSRSLAPYQETQYF. Variable domain in full (rest from reference TRBV7-6 and TRBJ2-5): GAGVSQSPRYKVTKRGQDVALRCDPISGHVSLYWYRQALGQGPEFLTYFNYEAQQDKSGLPNDRFSAERPEGSISTLTIQRTEQRDSAMYRCASSRSLAPYQETQYFGPGTRLLVL.

In its sample, this clone was seen a few times. The chain combines TRBV2 with TRBJ1-2; 9 bases are shared with TRBD1. The CDR3 is made up of 14 amino acids. Germline CDR1 reads SNHLY; CDR2 reads FYNNEI. J lost 8 bases, V lost 7 bases, and 11 bases had no gene match. As DNA, the CDR3 is TGTGCCAGCAACGGACAGGGGAACGGGGGCGGCTACACCTTC. This gives the protein CASNGQGNGGGYTF.

The chain links TRBV27 to TRBJ1-1; D is uncertain. V was shortened by 3 bases and J by 11 bases, with 10 bases between the two germline ends. The CDR3 is 11 residues long. The germline V gene has CDR1 MNHEY and CDR2 SMNVEV (reference sequence). Here the CDR3 reads CASSFGQTAFF. For the CDR3, the DNA is TGTGCCAGCAGTTTCGGGCAAACGGCTTTCTTT.

The sample holds many counts of this clone. The chain uses TRBV5-4 and TRBJ2-7; 10 positions agree with TRBD2. This CDR3 region has 17 residues. CDR1 and CDR2 from the germline V gene are SGHNT and YYREEE (reference sequence). With V trimmed by 2 bases and J by 1 base, 9 bases remained unmatched. The CDR3 region has the DNA TGTGCCAGCAGCTTTGGTCTAGCGGGAGATAGGTCCTACGAGCAGTACTTC. Translation: CASSFGLAGDRSYEQYF.

This clone was recorded a few times. The rearrangement joins TRBV9 to TRBJ2-7; D is possibly TRBD1 (6 bases). CDR3 size: 14 residues. Germline V gene data show CDR1 as SGDLS and CDR2 as YYNGEE. The V and J ends lost 2 bases and 4 bases respectively, with 13 bases between them. The CDR3 DNA reads TGTGCCAGCAGCGTGTCAGGGGTTCCGTACGAGCAGTACTTC. Its translation is CASSVSGVPYEQYF. Full variable domain (remainder filled in from reference TRBV9 and TRBJ2-7): DSGVTQTPKHLITATGQRVTLRCSPRSGDLSVYWYQQSLDQGLQFLIQYYNGEERAKGNILERFSAQQFPDLHSELNLSSLELGDSALYFCASSVSGVPYEQYFGPGTRLTVT.

CDR3 residues: CASSLGVAGNIWDTEAFF. As DNA, the CDR3 is TGTGCCAGCAGCTTGGGGGTCGCAGGGAATATATGGGACACTGAAGCTTTCTTT. The V and J genes are TRBV5-4 and TRBJ1-1; D is perhaps TRBD1 (5 bases). V shed 0 bases and J shed 3 bases, with 21 bases lying between them. CDR1 and CDR2 (germline): SGHNT, YYREEE (reference sequence). CDR3 length equals 18 residues.

This clone showed up just a few times. The rearrangement uses TRBV5-1 and TRBJ2-3, with unresolved D. The CDR3 runs to 12 residues. V lost 0 bases and J lost 5, with 4 bases in between. Germline V gene data show CDR1 as SGHRS and CDR2 as YFSETQ. The CDR3 is CASSLAGDTQYF. The CDR3 region has the DNA TGCGCCAGCAGCTTGGCCGGAGATACGCAGTATTTT.

This clone is medium-sized (0.01 to 0.1%). V is TRBV4-1 and J is TRBJ2-7; D gene ambiguous. The CDR3 runs to 14 residues. Trimming removed 1 base at V and 1 base at J, with 8 bases between. CDR1 and CDR2 (germline): MGHRA, YSYEKL. The CDR3 coding sequence is TGCGCCAGCAGCCAAGGGACGGCTTCCTACGAGCAGTACTTC. Translating gives CASSQGTASYEQYF.

This chain links TRBV7-2 with TRBJ1-1; D gene ambiguous. Trimming took 2 bases from V and 2 from J, leaving 6 bases between them. Germline-derived CDR1 and CDR2 are SGHTA and FQGNSA. CDR3 length equals 13 residues. CDR3 DNA sequence: TGTGCCAGCAGCTTACTACAAAACACTGAAGCTTTCTTT. This encodes CASSLLQNTEAFF.

CDR3 nucleotides: TGTGCCACCAGCAGGCGCAGCGGCGGGGTTCACCAGCCCCAGCATTTT. It is translated as CATSRRSGGVHQPQHF. The chain couples TRBV15 to TRBJ1-5; no reliable D call. The CDR3 contains 16 residues. The V end lost 3 bases, the J end lost 7 bases, and 19 bases lay between the germline ends. The germline CDR1 and CDR2 sequences are LNHNV and YYDKDF (reference sequence).

This clone was recorded a few times. The chain uses TRBV4-2 and TRBJ1-2; TRBD1 is a possible D gene (6 bases). The CDR3 is 14 amino acids. V was cut by 1 base and J by 8 bases, with 14 bases left in between. Per germline, CDR1 LGHNA and CDR2 YNFKEQ. The CDR3 region is CASSQGLQGWGYTF. The CDR3 nucleotides are TGTGCCAGCAGCCAAGGGTTACAGGGTTGGGGCTACACCTTC.

By share, this clone counts as medium-sized. The rearrangement links TRBV6-4 to TRBJ2-2; D might be TRBD1 (6 bases). There are 13 residues in the CDR3. From germline, CDR1 is MRHNA and CDR2 SNTAGT. V was shortened by 8 bases and J by 5 bases, with 12 bases between the two germline ends. The CDR3 is CASAQGPTGELFF. CDR3 sequence (DNA): TGTGCCAGCGCCCAGGGGCCTACCGGGGAGCTGTTTTTT.

This clone was observed a few times. This rearrangement joins TRBV19 to TRBJ2-5; D might be TRBD1 (6 bases). Germline CDR1 reads LNHDA; CDR2 reads SQIVND (reference sequence). CDR3 length: 15 amino acids. V shed 8 bases and J shed 0 bases, with 16 bases lying between them. In DNA, the CDR3 is TGTGCCAGTGGATACCCCGGACAGTACCAAGAGACCCAGTACTTC. Protein product: CASGYPGQYQETQYF.

About this clone itself: This likely reflects a read error, since a far larger clone is one base away. The chain is built from TRBV6-1 and TRBJ2-7, with D possibly TRBD1 on 5 matching bases. Trimming stripped 3 bases from V and 2 bases from J, with 14 bases between. This CDR3 spans 15 amino acids. Germline V gene data show CDR1 as MNHNS and CDR2 as SASEGT. In DNA, the CDR3 is TGTGCCAGCAGTGAGTGGCAGGGAACTACCTACGAGCAGTACTTC. It encodes CASSEWQGTTYEQYF.

V gene TRBV7-2 combines with J gene TRBJ2-5; D possibly corresponds to TRBD1 (6 bases). The V and J ends lost 4 bases and 1 base respectively, with 10 bases between them. Germline V gives CDR1 SGHTA, CDR2 FQGNSA. The CDR3 length is 14 residues. CDR3 bases: TGTGCCAGCAGCTCCTTAGGGGGCCAAGAGACCCAGTACTTC. This codes for CASSSLGGQETQYF.